The clone carrying this T cell receptor (beta chain) has only a few counts. What it binds is not known. The germline gives CDR1 SEHNR, CDR2 FQNEAQ (reference sequence). V shed 1 base and J shed 1 base, with 13 bases lying between them. The CDR3 totals 16 residues. TCRdb reprocessed the 5' RACE reads with MiXCR, giving one entry per CDR3 protein. The sample contains 450,000 to 650,000 distinct CDR3 sequences, more than 15% of which appear only once. The data originate from a study of T-cell memory formation after mild COVID-19. Study-wide points: Most CD4+ clones that shrank were in CM and EM, while CD8+ ones turned up in EMRA.

J is TRBJ1-2 and V is TRBV7-9; D possibly corresponds to TRBD1 (5 bases). The source material was PBMCs or a T cell subset sorted from them (not recorded which). This receptor was obtained from an adult woman who had mild COVID-19 (a few samples of this study predate the infection). Cell type and time point are not known. CDR3 nucleotide sequence: TGTGCCAGCAGCTTAGTCGGGGGAAAAGTTAACTATGGCTACACCTTC. Its translation is CASSLVGGKVNYGYTF.